This T cell receptor beta chain was sequenced for a study of T-cell reconstitution after alpha-beta-depleted transplantation in children. CDR1 is MNHEY and CDR2 is SVGEGT in the germline V gene. The CDR3 loop spans 17 amino acids. V gave up 5 bases and J gave up 0 bases; unmatched junction bases: 9. Preparation of the TCRbeta library was carried out with unique molecular identifiers. TCRdb reprocessed the PCR reads with MiXCR, giving one entry per CDR3 protein. The repertoire consists of around 580,000 distinct CDR3 sequences, with 23% occurring once and the leading ten covering less than 15%. The sequence was obtained from a boy younger than two who had a stem cell transplant for acute myeloid leukemia, so the T cells may come from the graft donor. The chain combines TRBV6-2 or TRBV6-3 with TRBJ2-3; 9 nucleotides align to TRBD2. The sample here was PBMCs, mostly from graft donor cells, taken 360 days after TCRalphabeta/CD19-depleted stem cell transplant. Here the CDR3 reads CASSDPGLALSTDTQYF. In DNA form, the CDR3 reads TGTGCCAGCAGTGACCCGGGACTAGCTTTGAGCACAGATACGCAGTATTTT.